This T cell receptor (beta chain) was sequenced during a study of blood T cell repertoires in COVID-19. Libraries were prepared by immunoSEQ multiplex PCR; TCRdb keeps only in-frame clonotypes and omits some of them. The sample yields roughly 210,000 clones, roughly nine tenths seen once. The V and J ends lost 3 bases and 4 bases respectively, with 21 bases between them. The germline V gene has CDR1 LNHDA and CDR2 SQIVND (reference sequence). The CDR3 is 17 amino acids. Sequencing was carried out using peripheral blood. This TCR came from a man in his 70s with acute or convalescent COVID-19. V gene TRBV19 combines with J gene TRBJ1-2; D may be TRBD1 (5 bases). The CDR3 spells CASSIPPIPSRGYGYTF. The CDR3 DNA is TGTGCCAGTAGTATCCCCCCCATCCCTTCAAGGGGCTATGGCTACACCTTC.